This is a list of T cell receptor beta chains from one sample in a study of regulatory T cells in long-lasting Graves disease. Via MiXCR, TCRdb re-called the multiplex PCR reads, giving one row per CDR3 protein. Altogether around 320,000 distinct CDR3 sequences are present, roughly 17% being singletons, with the ten largest covering 30%. The same data also went into a second study, on T cells in Graves' hyperthyroidism and ophthalmopathy.

This sample comprised peripheral blood mononuclear cells (PBMCs), obtained at new diagnosis, from a patient treated with antithyroid drugs. All receptors derive from a man aged 35-49 years with Graves disease. Both conserved end residues are part of each CDR3. D genes are given only for firm matches. Clone size is given for some rows only: seen once, a few or many times, or a class if the clone is expanded.

cdr3_nt cdr3_aa clone_size d_call j_call v_call
TGTGCCAGCAGCCCCGTCAGACAGCAAGTAAGCTTAGATACGCAGTATTTT CASSPVRQQVSLDTQYF many . TRBJ2-3 TRBV27
TGCAGTGCTAGGAGCGGGAGCTCCTACAATGAGCAGTTCTTC CSARSGSSYNEQFF . TRBD2 TRBJ2-1 TRBV20-1
TGCGCCAGCAGCGCAACCTCAGGGGAAGAGACCCAGTACTTC CASSATSGEETQYF many . TRBJ2-5 TRBV5-1
TGTGCCAGCAGCTCTCGGACAGGGAGGGCTTACAATGAGCAGTACTTC CASSSRTGRAYNEQYF few . TRBJ2-4 TRBV7-3
TGCAGCGTTGAAGATCGTGTTAGCGGGGGGAGCAGGAGGGGCCAGTACTTC CSVEDRVSGGSRRGQYF many TRBD2 TRBJ2-5 TRBV29-1
TGCGCCAGCAGCGCCTCGGCTAGAGAGACCCAGTACTTC CASSASARETQYF few . TRBJ2-5 TRBV4-3
TGCAGTGCCAGCAGTACGGGCTCAACCCCAGGACACTACGAGCAGTACTTC CSASSTGSTPGHYEQYF . . TRBJ2-7 TRBV20-1
TGTGCCAGCAGTTTGGGGGAAGGGATAAATCAGCCCCAGCATTTT CASSLGEGINQPQHF many . TRBJ1-5 TRBV12-3/TRBV12-4
TGTGCCAGCAGCATCTGGGGGAATTCACCCCTCCACTTT CASSIWGNSPLHF . . TRBJ1-6 TRBV12-3/TRBV12-4
TGTGCCAGCTCCCCGACTAGGGCCGACACCGGGGAGCTGTTTTTT CASSPTRADTGELFF . . TRBJ2-2 TRBV7-3
TGTGCCAGCAGTAAGGGGGACTTCTCCTACGAGCAGTACTTC CASSKGDFSYEQYF many . TRBJ2-7 TRBV2
TGTGCCAGCAGCGGCCATCGGGTCAGCGCTTTCTTT CASSGHRVSAFF many . TRBJ1-1 TRBV7-2
TGCGCCAGCAGCAGGAGCGGGGGGGCCTTGGATGAGCAGTTCTTC CASSRSGGALDEQFF few TRBD2 TRBJ2-1 TRBV5-1
TGTGCCAGCAGCCTGACAGGGGCCCGGGGCACTGAAGCTTTCTTT CASSLTGARGTEAFF . TRBD1 TRBJ1-1 TRBV7-6
TGCAGTGCTAGAGAGATCGCGCGGGACAGGGTGTACAATGAGCAGTTCTTC CSAREIARDRVYNEQFF many TRBD1 TRBJ2-1 TRBV20-1
TGTGCCAGCAGCTTAACGGGACGGCATAATTCACCCCTCCACTTT CASSLTGRHNSPLHF . . TRBJ1-6 TRBV7-3
TGTGCCTGGAGTGTCGGGGGGGAGGTCTACGAGCAGTACTTC CAWSVGGEVYEQYF many TRBD2 TRBJ2-7 TRBV30
TGTGCCAGCACCCAAATCCAGCATTTCGGCTACACCTTC CASTQIQHFGYTF many . TRBJ1-2 TRBV28
TGTGCCAGCTCTCCAACCCTCGAGGGGTCCCTTCAGCCCCAGCATTTT CASSPTLEGSLQPQHF many . TRBJ1-5 TRBV18
TGTGCCAGCAGCGACAGGGAGCACCAAGAGACCCAGTACTTC CASSDREHQETQYF many TRBD1 TRBJ2-5 TRBV12-3/TRBV12-4
TGTGCCAGCAGCTTATTAATGGGTTACACTGAAGCTTTCTTT CASSLLMGYTEAFF many . TRBJ1-1 TRBV5-5
TGTGCCAGCAGCCCCTCAGCCCTCTCCAATCAGCCCCAGCATTTT CASSPSALSNQPQHF many . TRBJ1-5 TRBV12-3/TRBV12-4
TGTGCCAGCAGCTTATCCGGTCCGGGAAAAGAGCAGTACTTC CASSLSGPGKEQYF many . TRBJ2-7 TRBV7-2
TGTGCCAGCAGCCAACTTTCGGAAAAACTGTTTTTT CASSQLSEKLFF many . TRBJ1-4 TRBV3-1
TGTGCCAGTAGTATAAATCCGGGATACGAGCAGTACTTC CASSINPGYEQYF few . TRBJ2-7 TRBV19
TGTGCCAGCAGCTTAGAACAGGGGGAGGAATCACCCCTCCACTTT CASSLEQGEESPLHF once TRBD1 TRBJ1-6 TRBV7-8
TGTGCCAGCAGCTTAACCCGGGACAGGGGTACCGGGGAGCTGTTTTTT CASSLTRDRGTGELFF . TRBD1 TRBJ2-2 TRBV12-3/TRBV12-4